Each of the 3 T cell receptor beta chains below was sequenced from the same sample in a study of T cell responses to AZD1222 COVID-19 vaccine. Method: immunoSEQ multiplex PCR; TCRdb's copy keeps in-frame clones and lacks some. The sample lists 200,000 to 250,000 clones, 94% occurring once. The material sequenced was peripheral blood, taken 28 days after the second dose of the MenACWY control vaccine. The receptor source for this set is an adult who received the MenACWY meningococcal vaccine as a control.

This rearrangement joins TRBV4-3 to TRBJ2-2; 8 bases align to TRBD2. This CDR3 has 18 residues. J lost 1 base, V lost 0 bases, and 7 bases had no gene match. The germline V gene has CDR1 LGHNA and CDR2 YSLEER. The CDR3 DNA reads TGCGCCAGCAGCCAAGACCCCGGGGGGGATCTGAACACCGGGGAGCTGTTTTTT. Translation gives CASSQDPGGDLNTGELFF.

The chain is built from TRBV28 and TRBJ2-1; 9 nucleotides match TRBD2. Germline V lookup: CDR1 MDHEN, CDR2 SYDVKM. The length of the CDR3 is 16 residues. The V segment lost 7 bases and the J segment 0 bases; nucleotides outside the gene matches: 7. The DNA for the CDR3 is TGTGCCAGCACTCTAGCGGGGCGCCTCTCCTACAATGAGCAGTTCTTC. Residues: CASTLAGRLSYNEQFF.

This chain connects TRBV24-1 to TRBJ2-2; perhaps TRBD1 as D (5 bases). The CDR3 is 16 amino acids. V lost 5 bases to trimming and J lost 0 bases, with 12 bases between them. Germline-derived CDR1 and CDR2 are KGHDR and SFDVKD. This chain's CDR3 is CATSVGREANTGELFF. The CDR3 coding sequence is TGTGCCACCAGTGTAGGCAGGGAAGCGAACACCGGGGAGCTGTTTTTT.